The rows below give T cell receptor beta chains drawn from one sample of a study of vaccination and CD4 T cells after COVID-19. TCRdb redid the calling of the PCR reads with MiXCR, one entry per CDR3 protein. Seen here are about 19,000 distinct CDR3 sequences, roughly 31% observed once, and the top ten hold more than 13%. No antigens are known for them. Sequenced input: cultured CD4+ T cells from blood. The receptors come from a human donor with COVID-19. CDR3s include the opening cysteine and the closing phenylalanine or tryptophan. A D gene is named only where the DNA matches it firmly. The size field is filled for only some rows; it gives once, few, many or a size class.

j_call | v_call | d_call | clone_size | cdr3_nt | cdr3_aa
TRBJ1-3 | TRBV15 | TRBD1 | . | TGTGCCACCAGCCCTGACAGGGGTGCTGGAAACACCATATATTTT | CATSPDRGAGNTIYF
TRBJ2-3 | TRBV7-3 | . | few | TGTGCCAGCAGCTTATTCGGTATGGGGGGAGACACAGATACGCAGTATTTT | CASSLFGMGGDTDTQYF
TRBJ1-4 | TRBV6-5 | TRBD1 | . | TGTGCCAGCAGCTACCGAACAGGGGGAACTAATGAAAAACTGTTTTTT | CASSYRTGGTNEKLFF
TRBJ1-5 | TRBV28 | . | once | TGTGCCAGCAGTTTGGCCAGGGTAAGAGATCAGCCCCAGCATTTT | CASSLARVRDQPQHF
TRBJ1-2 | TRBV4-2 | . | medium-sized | TGTGCCAGCAGCCCCCAGCGCGGCGGTGTCGATGGCTACACCTTC | CASSPQRGGVDGYTF
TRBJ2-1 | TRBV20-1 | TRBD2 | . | TGCAGTGCCCAACCAGCGGGGGCCTTTGACAATGAGCAGTTCTTC | CSAQPAGAFDNEQFF
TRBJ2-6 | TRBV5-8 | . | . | TGTGCCAGCAGCTTGGTCGGAAAGGGCTCTGGGGCCAACGTCCTGACTTTC | CASSLVGKGSGANVLTF
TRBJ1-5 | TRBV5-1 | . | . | TGCGCCAGCAGCTACTCAGGGGATAGCAATCAGCCCCAGCATTTT | CASSYSGDSNQPQHF
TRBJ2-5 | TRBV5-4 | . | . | TGTGCCAGCAGCTTGGAGACAGGGCGGGGGGAGACCCAGTACTTC | CASSLETGRGETQYF
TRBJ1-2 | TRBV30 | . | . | TGTGCCTGGAGTGTAAACGGAAACTATGGCTACACCTTC | CAWSVNGNYGYTF
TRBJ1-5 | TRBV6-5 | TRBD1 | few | TGTGCCAGCAGTTACGAGGGGGCTGTTGGTCAGCCCCAGCATTTT | CASSYEGAVGQPQHF
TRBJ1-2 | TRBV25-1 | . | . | TGTGCCAGCAGTGAGCAGGGTGGGTCAGTTGGTTATGGCTACACCTTC | CASSEQGGSVGYGYTF
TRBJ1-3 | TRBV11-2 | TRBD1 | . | TGTGCCAGCAGCACCGACAGGGGCGACGGAAACACCATATATTTT | CASSTDRGDGNTIYF
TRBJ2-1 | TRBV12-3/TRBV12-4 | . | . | TGTGCCAGCAGCTCCCTTGCTGAGCAGTTCTTC | CASSSLAEQFF
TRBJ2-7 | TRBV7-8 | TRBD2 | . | TGTGCCAGCACCCTCGGCGGGGGAGCATCCTACGAGCAGTACTTC | CASTLGGGASYEQYF
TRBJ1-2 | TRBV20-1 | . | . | TGCAGTGCTAGGGAGGATGGCCGAAGAAGATATGGCTACGCCTTC | CSAREDGRRRYGYAF
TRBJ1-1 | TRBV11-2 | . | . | TGTGCCAGCAGCCCCGAAGACCCGACAGGAAACACTGAAGCTTTCTTT | CASSPEDPTGNTEAFF
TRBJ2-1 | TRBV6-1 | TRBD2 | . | TGTGCCAGCAGTGAAGCGTGGACGAGCGGGGGATCCTACAATGAGCAGTTCTTC | CASSEAWTSGGSYNEQFF
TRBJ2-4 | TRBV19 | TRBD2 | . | TGTGCCAGTAGTATGCGTGTTAGGGCTAGCGGGGGCCTCAACATTCAGTACTTC | CASSMRVRASGGLNIQYF
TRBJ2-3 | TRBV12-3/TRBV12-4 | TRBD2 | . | TGTGCCAGCAGCCCAGCGGGAAGCACAGATACGCAGTATTTT | CASSPAGSTDTQYF
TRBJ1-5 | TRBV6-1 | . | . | TGTGCCAGCCATATTTATTCCGGGACACATCAGCCCCAGCATTTT | CASHIYSGTHQPQHF
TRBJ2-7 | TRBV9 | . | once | TGTGCCAGCAGCGTAGACCTCTCCTACGAGCAGTACTTC | CASSVDLSYEQYF
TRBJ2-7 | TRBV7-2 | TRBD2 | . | TGTGCCAGCAGCCTCTGGACTAGCGGGGGCCCCTACGAGCAGTACTTC | CASSLWTSGGPYEQYF
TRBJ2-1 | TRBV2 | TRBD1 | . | TGTGCCAGCCTGCTGGAAGAGGGGGCCACTGAGCAGTTCTTC | CASLLEEGATEQFF
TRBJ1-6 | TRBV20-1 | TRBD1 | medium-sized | TGCAGTGCTCTACCACCCAGGACAGGGGGCGGTTCACCCCTCCACTTT | CSALPPRTGGGSPLHF
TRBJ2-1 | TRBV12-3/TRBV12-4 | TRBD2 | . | TGTGCCAGCAGGCCAGCGGGAGGAGGATACAATGAGCAGTTCTTC | CASRPAGGGYNEQFF
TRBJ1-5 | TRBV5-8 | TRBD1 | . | TGTGCCAGCACCCGATTGACGGGACAGAACAATCAGCCCCAGCATTTT | CASTRLTGQNNQPQHF
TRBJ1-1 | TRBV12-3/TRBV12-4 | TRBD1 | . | TGTGCCAGCAGTCCGACCAGGGGGCGTCCACCTGCCAGTGAAGCTTTCTTT | CASSPTRGRPPASEAFF
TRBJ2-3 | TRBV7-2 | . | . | TGTGCCAGCAGCCAAAACACAGATACGCAGTATTTT | CASSQNTDTQYF
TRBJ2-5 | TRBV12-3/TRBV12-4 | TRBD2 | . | TGTGCCAGCAGTGAGAGACTAGCGGGGGAAGAGTACTTC | CASSERLAGEEYF
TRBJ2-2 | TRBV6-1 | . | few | TGTGCCAGCAGATTTACCGGGGAGCTGTTTTTT | CASRFTGELFF
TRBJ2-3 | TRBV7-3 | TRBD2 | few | TGTGCCAGCAGCAGAAACAAACCGGGACTAGCGGGCACAGATACGCAGTATTTT | CASSRNKPGLAGTDTQYF